These 5 T cell receptor beta chains originate from one sample sequenced in a study of cytomegalovirus exposure and HLA in healthy donors. The PCR employed 60 Vbeta primers together with 13 Jbeta primers. The data were produced by immunoSEQ multiplex PCR, yet TCRdb's version contains in-frame clones alone and is incomplete. The data contain fewer than 110,000 clones, roughly 74% of them singletons. The source material was PBMCs. Source of these receptors: a middle-aged woman in good health and CMV-seronegative.

The rearrangement joins TRBV9 to TRBJ2-2; D is possibly TRBD1 (5 bases). Deletions cut 0 bases from V and 3 bases from J, with 12 bases between. The CDR3 has 16 residues. CDR1 SGDLS and CDR2 YYNGEE come from the germline V gene. For the CDR3, the DNA is TGTGCCAGCAGCGTAGGGGGCAGGCTGGACACCGGGGAGCTGTTTTTT. Translating gives CASSVGGRLDTGELFF.

The chain employs TRBV5-1 and TRBJ1-4; D is possibly TRBD1 (5 bases). V lost 3 bases and J 1 base, leaving 10 bases between the germline ends. The CDR3 length is 15 residues. Germline lookup yields CDR1 SGHRS and CDR2 YFSETQ. The CDR3 loop is CASSSGGGTNEKLFF. The CDR3 bases are TGCGCCAGCAGCTCTGGGGGAGGAACTAATGAAAAACTGTTTTTT.

The CDR3 nucleotides read TGCAGCGTTGTTCCCTCAGACAGAGCCTACGAGCAGTACTTC. Its translation: CSVVPSDRAYEQYF. The rearrangement joins TRBV29-1 to TRBJ2-7; D possibly corresponds to TRBD1 (5 bases). Germline CDR1 SQVTM, CDR2 ANQGSEA. The CDR3 length is 14 residues. Trimming removed 4 bases at V and 2 bases at J, with 15 bases between.

This chain joins TRBV28 and TRBJ1-1; 7 positions match TRBD1. The CDR3 is 13 residues long. Trimming removed 5 bases from V and 4 bases from J; junction bases left unmatched: 4. Germline V lookup: CDR1 MDHEN, CDR2 SYDVKM. CDR3 amino acids: CASSRQGSTEAFF. The DNA of the CDR3 is TGTGCCAGCAGTCGACAGGGTTCCACTGAAGCTTTCTTT.

The chain joins TRBV7-9 to TRBJ2-2, with 14 positions matching TRBD2. In germline, CDR1 is SEHNR, CDR2 FQNEAQ (reference sequence). V shed 8 bases and J 2 bases; nucleotides not matched to a gene: 10. The CDR3 loop spans 18 amino acids. DNA of the CDR3: TGTGCCAGCGCCGGGACTAGCGGGGGTATTAGTAACACCGGGGAGCTGTTTTTT. Amino acid sequence: CASAGTSGGISNTGELFF.